This record looks at one T cell receptor (beta chain) sequence and its context. This specimen includes other DNA sequences encoding the same CDR3. Some clones are missing from TCRdb's copy, which holds only in-frame ones; the method was immunoSEQ multiplex PCR. The sample has 250,000 to 350,000 clones, roughly nine tenths seen once. The data were obtained in a study of blood T cell repertoires in COVID-19. Researchers sorted participants into cohorts using their self-reported clinical history. Each recovered donor of Cohort 3 presented with two negative PCRs, clearance, or symptom resolution. Sequencing was carried out using PBMCs or T cells enriched from blood (not recorded which). The sequence came from a woman between 45 and 60 years old who had recovered from COVID-19.

The CDR3 nucleotides read TGTGCCAGCAGCGGGGACGGGACTAGTCTCTCACCTATGCGGGAGCAGTACTTC. Protein product: CASSGDGTSLSPMREQYF. The chain employs TRBV7-6 and TRBJ2-7, with 8 positions matching TRBD2. The V gene's germline CDR1 is SGHVS and CDR2 FNYEAQ. The CDR3 covers 18 residues. The trim removed 5 bases at V and 7 bases at J, leaving 22 bases unmatched.